These 5 T cell receptor beta chains share one sample of origin, sequenced in a study of graft-versus-host responses after intestinal transplantation. The method was immunoSEQ multiplex PCR; TCRdb's version includes in-frame clones alone and lacks a portion of them. The sample includes 11,000 to 15,000 clones, about 36% of them seen just once. Source: alloreactive CD4+ T cells from a mixed lymphocyte reaction culture, taken before intestinal transplant. Subset in this sample: CFSE-low proliferating T cells sorted from roughly six-day pre-transplant mixed lymphocyte reaction (GvH or HvG direction). Receptor source: a human patient who received an intestinal transplant.

The CDR3 protein is CASSLTGQEAFF. CDR3 sequence (DNA): TGCGCCAGCAGCTTGACGGGACAGGAAGCTTTCTTT. This sequence joins TRBV5-1 and TRBJ1-1; TRBD1 matches 7 bases. The V segment lost 1 base and the J segment 8 bases; nucleotides outside the gene matches: 2. This CDR3 has 12 amino acids. Germline CDR1 SGHRS, CDR2 YFSETQ.

In its sample, this clone was seen once. The chain couples TRBV13 to TRBJ2-7, with 10 nucleotides matching TRBD1. The CDR3 runs to 15 residues. The germline V gene has CDR1 PRHDT and CDR2 FYEKMQ (reference sequence). The ends lost 4 bases at V and 0 bases at J; junction bases unmatched: 3. As DNA, the CDR3 is TGTGCCAGCAGCTGGACAGGGGGAATCTCCTACGAGCAGTACTTC. Its translation: CASSWTGGISYEQYF.

This clone was counted between two and nine times. The rearrangement joins TRBV7-9 to TRBJ2-1, with D hard to call. Trimming removed 2 bases at V and 6 bases at J, with 20 bases between. The CDR3 runs to 17 residues. Germline CDR1 is SEHNR and CDR2 is FQNEAQ (reference sequence). The chain's CDR3 is CASSLYLGRPAGNEQFF. The CDR3 region has the DNA TGTGCCAGCAGCTTATACTTAGGCCGCCCGGCAGGCAATGAGCAGTTCTTC.

J is TRBJ2-5 and V is TRBV7-2, with TRBD2 matching 12 bases. The CDR3 is made up of 18 amino acids. Trimming at V came to 3 bases and at J to 1 base, leaving 9 bases not matched to a gene. Germline V gene lookup returns CDR1 SGHTA and CDR2 FQGNSA. The CDR3 here is CASSLVIRGLAGQETQYF. In nucleotides, the CDR3 is TGTGCCAGCAGCTTGGTCATCCGGGGACTAGCGGGCCAAGAGACCCAGTACTTC.

CDR3 in DNA: TGTGCCAGCAGCGTAGCTTGGCAGGGTGAGACCCAGTACTTC. It encodes CASSVAWQGETQYF. This chain joins TRBV9 and TRBJ2-5; D is perhaps TRBD1 (5 bases). The CDR3 runs to 14 residues. V was trimmed by 0 bases and J by 5 bases, leaving 11 bases between them. Germline CDR1 SGDLS, CDR2 YYNGEE. Full variable domain (remainder filled in from reference TRBV9 and TRBJ2-5): DSGVTQTPKHLITATGQRVTLRCSPRSGDLSVYWYQQSLDQGLQFLIQYYNGEERAKGNILERFSAQQFPDLHSELNLSSLELGDSALYFCASSVAWQGETQYFGPGTRLLVL.